This TCR beta chain stems from a study of T cell changes during pregnancy in multiple sclerosis. Repertoires were generated with immunoSEQ multiplex PCR, while TCRdb's copy carries only in-frame clones and drops some. The table includes nearly 80,000 clones, just over 90% detected once. This CDR3 contains 16 residues. Germline V gene sequence: CDR1 MDHEN, CDR2 SYDVKM. With 5 bases clipped from V and 2 bases from J, the junction kept 8 bases outside the gene matches. The chain couples TRBV28 to TRBJ2-3, with 9 bases identical to TRBD2. The sequence came from a female donor with multiple sclerosis, enrolled in a pregnancy study. The sequences come from CD4+ T cells from peripheral blood mononuclear cells, collected before pregnancy. CDR3 sequence reads: CASSPAPGLATDTQYF. The CDR3 nucleotides read TGTGCCAGCAGTCCAGCGCCGGGACTAGCCACAGATACGCAGTATTTT.